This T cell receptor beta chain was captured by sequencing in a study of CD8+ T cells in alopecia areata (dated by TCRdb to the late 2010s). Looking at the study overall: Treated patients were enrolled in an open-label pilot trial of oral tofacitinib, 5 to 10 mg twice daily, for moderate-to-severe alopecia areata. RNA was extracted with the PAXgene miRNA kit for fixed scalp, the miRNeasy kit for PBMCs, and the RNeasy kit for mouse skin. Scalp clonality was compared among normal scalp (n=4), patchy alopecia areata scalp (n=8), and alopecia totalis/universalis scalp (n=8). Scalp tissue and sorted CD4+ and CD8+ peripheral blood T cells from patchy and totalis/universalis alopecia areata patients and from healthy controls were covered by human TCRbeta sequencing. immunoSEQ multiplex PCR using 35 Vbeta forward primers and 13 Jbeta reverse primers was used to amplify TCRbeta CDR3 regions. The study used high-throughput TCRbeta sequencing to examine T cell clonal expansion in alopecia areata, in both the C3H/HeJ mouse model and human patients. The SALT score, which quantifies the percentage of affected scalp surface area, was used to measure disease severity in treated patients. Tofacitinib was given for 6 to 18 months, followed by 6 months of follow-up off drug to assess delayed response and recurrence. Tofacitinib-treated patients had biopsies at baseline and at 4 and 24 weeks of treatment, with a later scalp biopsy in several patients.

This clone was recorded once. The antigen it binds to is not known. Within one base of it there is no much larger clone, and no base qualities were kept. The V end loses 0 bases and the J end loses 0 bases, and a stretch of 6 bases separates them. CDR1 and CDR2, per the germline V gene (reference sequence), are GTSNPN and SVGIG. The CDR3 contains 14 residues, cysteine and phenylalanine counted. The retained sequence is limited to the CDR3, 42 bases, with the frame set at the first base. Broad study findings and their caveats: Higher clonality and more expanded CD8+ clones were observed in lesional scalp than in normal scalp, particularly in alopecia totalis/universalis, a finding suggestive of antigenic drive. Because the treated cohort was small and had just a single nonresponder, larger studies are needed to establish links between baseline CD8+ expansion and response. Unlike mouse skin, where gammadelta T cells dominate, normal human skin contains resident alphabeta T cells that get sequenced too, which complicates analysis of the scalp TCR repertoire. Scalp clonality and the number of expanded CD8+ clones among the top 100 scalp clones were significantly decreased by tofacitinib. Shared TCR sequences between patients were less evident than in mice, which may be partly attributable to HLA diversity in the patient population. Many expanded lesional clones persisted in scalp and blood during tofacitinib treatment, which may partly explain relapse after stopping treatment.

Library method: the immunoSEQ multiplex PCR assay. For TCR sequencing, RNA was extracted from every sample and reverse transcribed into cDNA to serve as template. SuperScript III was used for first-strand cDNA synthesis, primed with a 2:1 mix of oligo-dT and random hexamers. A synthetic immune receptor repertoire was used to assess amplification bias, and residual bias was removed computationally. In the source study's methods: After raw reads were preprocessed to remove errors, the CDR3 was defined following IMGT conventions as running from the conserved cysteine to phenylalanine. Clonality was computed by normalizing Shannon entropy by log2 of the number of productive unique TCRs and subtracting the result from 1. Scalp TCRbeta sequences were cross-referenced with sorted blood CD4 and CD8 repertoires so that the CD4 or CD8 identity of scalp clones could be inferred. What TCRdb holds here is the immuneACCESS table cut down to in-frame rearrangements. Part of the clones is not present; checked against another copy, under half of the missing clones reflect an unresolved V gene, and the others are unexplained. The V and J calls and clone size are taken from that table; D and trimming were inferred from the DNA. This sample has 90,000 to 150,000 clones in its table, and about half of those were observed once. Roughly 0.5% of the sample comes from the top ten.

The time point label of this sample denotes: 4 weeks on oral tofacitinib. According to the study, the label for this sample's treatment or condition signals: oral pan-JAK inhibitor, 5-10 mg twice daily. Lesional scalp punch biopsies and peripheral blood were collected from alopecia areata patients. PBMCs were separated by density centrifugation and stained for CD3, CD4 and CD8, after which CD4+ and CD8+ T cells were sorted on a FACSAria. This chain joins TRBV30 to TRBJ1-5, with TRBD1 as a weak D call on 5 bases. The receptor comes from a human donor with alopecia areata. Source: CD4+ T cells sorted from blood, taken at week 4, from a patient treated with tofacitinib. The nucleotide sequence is TGTGCCTGGAGTGTAGGACATAGCAATCAGCCCCAGCATTTT. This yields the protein CAWSVGHSNQPQHF.